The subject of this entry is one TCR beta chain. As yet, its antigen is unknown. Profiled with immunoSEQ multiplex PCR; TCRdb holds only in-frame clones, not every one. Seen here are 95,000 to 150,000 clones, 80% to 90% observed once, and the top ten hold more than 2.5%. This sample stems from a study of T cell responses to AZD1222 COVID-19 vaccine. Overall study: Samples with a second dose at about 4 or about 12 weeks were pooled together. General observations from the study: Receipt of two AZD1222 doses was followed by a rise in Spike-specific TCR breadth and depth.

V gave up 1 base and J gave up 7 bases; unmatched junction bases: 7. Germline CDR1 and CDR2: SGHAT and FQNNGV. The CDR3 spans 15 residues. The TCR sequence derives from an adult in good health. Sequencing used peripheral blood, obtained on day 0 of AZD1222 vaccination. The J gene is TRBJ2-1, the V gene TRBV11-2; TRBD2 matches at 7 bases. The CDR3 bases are TGTGCCAGCAGCTTAGGCCCGGGGGGTTTAAATGAGCAGTTCTTC. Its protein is CASSLGPGGLNEQFF.